Listed below are T cell receptor beta chains from one sample, sequenced in a study of CD8+CD57+ T cells in acquired aplastic anemia. MiXCR, run by TCRdb on the reads, gives a single entry per CDR3 protein. This table holds approximately 170,000 distinct CDR3 sequences, about 64% found once. Material: sorted CD4+, CD8+, or CD8+CD57+ T cells (not recorded which) from PBMCs. Receptor source: a human donor in good health. Each CDR3 is given with its conserved first and last residue. A D gene is named only where the DNA matches it firmly. Only some rows state a clone size, as once, few, many or a class for expanded clones.

>NA|TRBV2|TRBJ2-7|NA
TGTGCCAGCGGGGTAGCGAGCTACGAGCAGTACTTC
CASGVASYEQYF
>NA|TRBV24-1|TRBJ2-3|NA
TGTGCCACCTCTGCTACGGTAAGCCCCACAGATACGCAGTATTTT
CATSATVSPTDTQYF
>NA|TRBV9|TRBJ1-2|TRBD1
TGTGCCAGCAGCGTACAGGGGGCGTCCAATGGCTACACCTTC
CASSVQGASNGYTF
>NA|TRBV7-9|TRBJ2-1|NA
TGCGCCAGCAGCTTGGGCTGGGGGGGCTCCCATGAGCAGTTCTTC
CASSLGWGGSHEQFF
>NA|TRBV19|TRBJ2-7|NA
TGTGCCAGTAGTATAGAAGCCTACGAGCAGTACTTC
CASSIEAYEQYF
>NA|TRBV9|TRBJ1-1|NA
TGTGCCAGCAGTTTGGGGGGCGAGAACACTGAAGCTTTCTTT
CASSLGGENTEAFF
>NA|TRBV5-1|TRBJ1-5|NA
TGCGCCAGCAGCGAGGGAGGACAGAAAAATCAGCCCCAGCATTTT
CASSEGGQKNQPQHF
>NA|TRBV10-3|TRBJ2-7|TRBD2
TGTGCCATCAGCCTAGCGGGGGGTACGTCCTACGAGCAGTACTTC
CAISLAGGTSYEQYF
>NA|TRBV29-1|TRBJ1-1|NA
TGCAGCGCGTACGTTAGCGCTGAAGCTTTCTTT
CSAYVSAEAFF
>NA|TRBV29-1|TRBJ2-2|TRBD2
TGCAGCGTTGCACTAGCGGGGAACACCGGGGAGCTGTTTTTT
CSVALAGNTGELFF
>NA|TRBV10-3|TRBJ2-7|NA
TGTGCCATCAGTGAGGAAGGAACCAATTCCTACGAGCAGTACTTC
CAISEEGTNSYEQYF
>NA|TRBV20-1|TRBJ2-7|NA
TGCAGTGCCGATGACACGAGCCCCTACGAGCAGTACTTC
CSADDTSPYEQYF
>NA|TRBV24-1|TRBJ2-2|NA
TGTGCCACCAGTGACCCAGTCTATGCCACCGGGGAGCTGTTTTTT
CATSDPVYATGELFF
>NA|TRBV20-1|TRBJ1-2|TRBD1
TGCAGTGCTAGGCAAGGGGGCGGGGGCTACACCTTC
CSARQGGGGYTF
>NA|TRBV19|TRBJ2-1|NA
TGTGCCAGTAGTATACAATCCAGGGCCTACAATGAGCAGTTCTTC
CASSIQSRAYNEQFF
>NA|TRBV20-1|TRBJ2-3|NA
TGCAGCGGGAACCATGGAAGAGGCACAGATACGCAGTATTTT
CSGNHGRGTDTQYF
>NA|TRBV24-1|TRBJ2-1|TRBD1
TGTGCCACCAGTGAGACAGGGTCCAACAATGAGCAGTTCTTC
CATSETGSNNEQFF
>NA|TRBV7-2|TRBJ1-6|TRBD1
TGTGCCAGCAGCTTAAGTGGCCGACAGGGGGGTACGGCCCTCCACTTT
CASSLSGRQGGTALHF
>many|TRBV2|TRBJ2-1|TRBD1
TGTGCCAGCAACTTACAGGGGGGAAATGAGCAGTTCTTC
CASNLQGGNEQFF
>NA|TRBV4-3|TRBJ2-3|TRBD2
TGCGCCAGCAGCCAAGGACTAGCGGGAGTTGATACGCAGTATTTT
CASSQGLAGVDTQYF
>NA|TRBV24-1|TRBJ2-7|NA
TGTGCCACCAGTGATTTCACAGCCAGAGGCTACGAGCAGTACTTC
CATSDFTARGYEQYF
>NA|TRBV11-2|TRBJ1-3|NA
TGTGCCAGCAGCTTAGAGCCTGGAAACACCATATATTTT
CASSLEPGNTIYF
>NA|TRBV7-8|TRBJ1-1|TRBD1
TGTGCCAGCAGCTCCATGTCAGGGGGCGTCACTGAAGCTTTCTTT
CASSSMSGGVTEAFF
>NA|TRBV9|TRBJ1-6|TRBD1
TGTGCCAGCAGCGGGACAGGGAAAGAGCCCCTCCACTTT
CASSGTGKEPLHF
>NA|TRBV7-9|TRBJ1-6|NA
TGTGCCAGCAGCTCCATCCCGACAGATTCACCCCTCCACTTT
CASSSIPTDSPLHF
>NA|TRBV7-8|TRBJ2-5|NA
TGTGCCAGCAGCTCCCCAGGGTCCCGGAGGGAGACCCAGTACTTC
CASSSPGSRRETQYF
>NA|TRBV7-3|TRBJ2-1|NA
TGTGCCACCAGCAGAGATAGGGACACTTACAATGAGCAGTTCTTC
CATSRDRDTYNEQFF
>few|TRBV29-1|TRBJ2-7|TRBD1
TGCAGCGTTGAATTACAGGACAGGGGCTACGAGCAGTACTTC
CSVELQDRGYEQYF
>NA|TRBV4-3|TRBJ2-5|NA
TGCGCCAGCAGCCAAGTCGGTAGCGCGGGACAGACCCAGTACTTC
CASSQVGSAGQTQYF
>few|TRBV9|TRBJ2-6|NA
TGTGCCAGCAGCGTAGGCGCAAAGGCTGGGGCCAACGTCCTGACTTTC
CASSVGAKAGANVLTF
>NA|TRBV7-8|TRBJ2-5|TRBD2
TGTGCCAGCAGCTGGGGACTAGCGGAAGAGACCCAGTACTTC
CASSWGLAEETQYF
>NA|TRBV2|TRBJ2-5|TRBD1
TGTGCCAGCAGTGTGGGGATGCCCTGGACAGGGCAAGAGACCCAGTACTTC
CASSVGMPWTGQETQYF
>NA|TRBV20-1|TRBJ2-7|NA
TGCAGTGCTCCGGGGGACGTTACCCACGAGCAGTACTTC
CSAPGDVTHEQYF
>NA|TRBV10-1|TRBJ1-5|NA
TGCGCCAGCAGGTCAGATGGCTATCAGCCCCAGCATTTT
CASRSDGYQPQHF
>NA|TRBV19|TRBJ2-1|TRBD1
TGTGCCAGTAGTGTTATAGGGGGCGCGGGCAATGAGCAGTTCTTC
CASSVIGGAGNEQFF
>NA|TRBV24-1|TRBJ2-2|NA
TGTGCCACCAGTGACCCGGCCCTGGGCGGGGAGCTGTTTTTT
CATSDPALGGELFF
>NA|TRBV11-2|TRBJ2-5|TRBD1
TGTGCCAGTGGACAGGGGATCCAAGAGACCCAGTACTTC
CASGQGIQETQYF
>many|TRBV29-1|TRBJ2-1|TRBD1
TGCAGCGTTGTACAGGGGACCAATGAGCAGTTCTTC
CSVVQGTNEQFF
>many|TRBV6-2/TRBV6-3|TRBJ2-1|NA
TGTGCCAGCAGTTACAGCGATGAGCAGTTCTTC
CASSYSDEQFF
>NA|TRBV6-5|TRBJ2-5|NA
TGTGCCATCAGTTCCCAGATCAAGGAGACCCAGTACTTC
CAISSQIKETQYF
>NA|TRBV12-3/TRBV12-4|TRBJ1-5|NA
TGTGCCAGCAGTTTGTCGGCGGGAAGGGCCTATCAGCCCCAGCATTTT
CASSLSAGRAYQPQHF
>NA|TRBV20-1|TRBJ2-5|TRBD1
TGCAGTGCCATCGTCCCGGGACAGGGACAGGGAGGGAAAGAGACCCAGTACTTC
CSAIVPGQGQGGKETQYF
>NA|TRBV7-7|TRBJ2-5|TRBD2
TGTGCTAGCAGCTTAGCGGGAGGGGGGATCCAAGAGACCCAGTACTTC
CASSLAGGGIQETQYF
>once|TRBV7-9|TRBJ2-5|NA
TGTGCCAGCATCCGAACCGGGACTCACTGGGAGACCCAGTACTTC
CASIRTGTHWETQYF
>many|TRBV2|TRBJ2-5|NA
TGTGCCAGCAGTAGACAGGGTAGGGACTTCGAGACCCAGTACTTC
CASSRQGRDFETQYF
>many|TRBV6-5|TRBJ1-1|TRBD1
TGTGCCAGCAGTTCCGGCCGGGACAGGGATGATGCTTTCTTT
CASSSGRDRDDAFF
>few|TRBV2|TRBJ1-2|NA
TGTGCCAGCAAGACAAACTATGGCTACACCTTC
CASKTNYGYTF
>many|TRBV30|TRBJ1-2|NA
TGTGCCTTCCCGAGGGGGGCTGGCTACACCTTC
CAFPRGAGYTF
>few|TRBV24-1|TRBJ1-1|NA
TGTGCCACCAGTGATAGCCGAGGCTTGAACACTGAAGCTTTCTTT
CATSDSRGLNTEAFF
>NA|TRBV2|TRBJ1-6|NA
TGTGCCAGCAGTGCCAATCCGCGATCACCCCTCCACTTT
CASSANPRSPLHF
>NA|TRBV20-1|TRBJ2-1|TRBD2
TGCAGTGCTACGCGGGGGGGGTACAATGAGCAGTTCTTC
CSATRGGYNEQFF
>many|TRBV27|TRBJ2-7|TRBD1
TGTGCCAGCAGTTACGCGACAGGGGGCTGGACTGGGCAGTACTTC
CASSYATGGWTGQYF
>NA|TRBV20-1|TRBJ1-5|TRBD1
TGCAGTGCTAGGAGTGGGACAGGGATACATCCCCAGCATTTT
CSARSGTGIHPQHF
>many|TRBV7-6|TRBJ2-1|TRBD2
TGTGCCAGCAGCTTAGGTCCCCTAGCGGGCGAGCAGTTCTTC
CASSLGPLAGEQFF